Following are 19 T cell receptor beta chains from one sample sequenced in a study of PD-L1 blockade in urothelial cancer. The time point here: peripheral blood 6 weeks after treatment start. Assay used: immunoSEQ multiplex PCR; TCRdb lists only in-frame clones, some missing. The sample carries 75,000 to 100,000 clones, roughly 83% recorded once. Specimen: PBMCs, collected around atezolizumab (anti-PD-L1) treatment. The source of these receptors is a man aged 65 to 79 with urothelial cancer.

The chain has TRBV5-5 and TRBJ2-2; 9 bases align to TRBD1. CDR3 length equals 15 residues. V dropped 6 bases and J dropped 1; count of bases not matched to a gene: 4. The germline V gene has CDR1 SGHKS and CDR2 YYEKEE (reference sequence). DNA for the CDR3: TGTGCCAGCAACTGGGGACAGGGGAACACCGGGGAGCTGTTTTTT. This gives the protein CASNWGQGNTGELFF.

V is TRBV6-5 and J is TRBJ2-5, with a tentative D call TRBD1 (5 bases). Germline V gene data show CDR1 as MNHEY and CDR2 as SVGAGI. The V and J ends lost 3 bases and 5 bases respectively, with 16 bases between them. The CDR3 is 15 amino acids. The CDR3 reads CASSYMQGVSETQYF. The CDR3 nucleotides are TGTGCCAGCAGTTATATGCAGGGCGTTTCGGAGACCCAGTACTTC.

This clone was counted a single time. The chain uses TRBV5-6 and TRBJ1-4, with 9 bases that match TRBD1. The J segment lost 0 bases and the V segment lost 1 base, leaving 7 bases of the junction unmatched. The germline CDR1 and CDR2 sequences are SGHDT and YYEEEE. There are 18 residues in the CDR3. The CDR3 region is CASSLTGQGYATNEKLFF. The CDR3 nucleotides are TGTGCCAGCAGCTTGACGGGACAGGGTTACGCAACTAATGAAAAACTGTTTTTT.

The J gene is TRBJ2-2, the V gene TRBV5-1; 8 positions match TRBD2. Unmatched junction bases numbered 10, after V lost 5 bases and J lost 4 bases. Germline V gene data show CDR1 as SGHRS and CDR2 as YFSETQ. This CDR3 region has 16 residues. DNA of the CDR3: TGCGCCAGCAGATCCCCGACGAGCGGGGGCACCGGGGAGCTGTTTTTT. Its protein product is CASRSPTSGGTGELFF.

The chain uses TRBV4-3 and TRBJ1-3; a possible D gene is TRBD1 (5 bases). The germline CDR1 and CDR2 sequences are LGHNA and YSLEER. This CDR3 is 14 amino acids long. Trimming shortened V by 4 bases and J by 7 bases, and 14 bases separated the two germline ends. CDR3 in DNA: TGCGCCAGCAGCCGCAGTCAGACAGCTAACACCATATATTTT. As protein: CASSRSQTANTIYF.

The genes are TRBV6-1 and TRBJ1-5, with no clear D. Germline V lookup: CDR1 MNHNS, CDR2 SASEGT. The CDR3 is 16 residues long. The germline V and J ends were trimmed by 1 base and 1 base, with 11 bases remaining between them. The CDR3, as DNA: TGTGCCAGCAGTGAAGAAATTGGGGAGAGCAATCAGCCCCAGCATTTT. Amino acids: CASSEEIGESNQPQHF.

This clone appeared a single time. V gene TRBV4-3 combines with J gene TRBJ2-2; the D gene is possibly TRBD1 (5 bases). Germline-derived CDR1 and CDR2 are LGHNA and YSLEER. This CDR3 spans 14 amino acids. V was clipped by 2 bases and J by 1 base, with 5 bases between them. The CDR3 is CASSQQGNTGELFF. The CDR3, as DNA: TGCGCCAGCAGCCAACAGGGGAACACCGGGGAGCTGTTTTTT.

V is TRBV10-3 and J is TRBJ1-2, with D uncertain. The CDR3 contains 12 residues. V was trimmed by 8 bases and J by 4 bases, leaving 11 bases between them. Germline CDR1 ENHRY, CDR2 SYGVKD. This CDR3 reads CAIGVFSYGYTF. As DNA, the CDR3 is TGTGCCATCGGTGTCTTCAGCTATGGCTACACCTTC.

This sequence joins TRBV7-9 and TRBJ1-4; 9 positions match TRBD1. Germline values: CDR1 SEHNR, CDR2 FQNEAQ (reference sequence). V trimming: 4 bases; J trimming: 7 bases; junction bases outside the gene matches: 4. This CDR3 region has 14 residues. CDR3 sequence reads: CASSSSGQGEKLFF. The CDR3 DNA is TGTGCCAGCAGCTCCTCGGGACAGGGTGAAAAACTGTTTTTT.

This chain links TRBV4-3 with TRBJ2-7, with 8 bases aligning to TRBD1. Germline CDR1 and CDR2: LGHNA and YSLEER. Trimming took 0 bases from V and 3 from J; bases not matched to a gene: 7. CDR3 length: 16 residues. The DNA of the CDR3 is TGCGCCAGCAGCCAAGAGATAGGGACAGGAATCTACGAGCAGTACTTC. Translating it yields CASSQEIGTGIYEQYF.

This clone was recorded a few times. The chain employs TRBV2 and TRBJ1-1; D is uncertain. The V end lost 5 bases, the J end lost 1 base, and 11 bases lay between the germline ends. This CDR3 is built from 14 residues. Per germline, CDR1 SNHLY and CDR2 FYNNEI. The CDR3 DNA reads as TGTGCCAGCAGTCTAAGCGAGGGGAACACTGAAGCTTTCTTT. Translation: CASSLSEGNTEAFF.

This chain connects TRBV7-9 to TRBJ1-2; no definite D call. The V end was cut by 1 base, the J end by 6 bases, with 12 bases between. Looked up from germline, CDR1 is SEHNR and CDR2 is FQNEAQ (reference sequence). CDR3 size: 14 residues. CDR3 sequence: CASSLVQARDGYTF. Written as DNA, the CDR3 is TGTGCCAGCAGCTTAGTGCAGGCCCGAGATGGCTACACCTTC.

V is TRBV29-1 and J is TRBJ2-3; 9 bases agree with TRBD1. V shed 6 bases, J shed 0 bases, and the junction held 4 bases outside the gene matches. Germline V gene lookup returns CDR1 SQVTM and CDR2 ANQGSEA. The CDR3 length is 14 residues. Here the CDR3 DNA reads TGCAGCGTGATGACAGGGGGTAGCACAGATACGCAGTATTTT. As protein: CSVMTGGSTDTQYF.

The chain links TRBV7-2 to TRBJ2-7; D is possibly TRBD2 (5 bases). Germline CDR1 reads SGHTA; CDR2 reads FQGNSA. The V gene lost 0 bases and the J gene lost 0 bases, with 6 bases spanning the gap. The CDR3 runs 14 residues. The CDR3 is CASSLATNSYEQYF. The DNA of the CDR3 is TGTGCCAGCAGCTTAGCGACTAACTCCTACGAGCAGTACTTC.

The chain combines TRBV5-8 with TRBJ2-5; D not resolved. Germline-derived CDR1 and CDR2 are SGHTS and YDEGEE. There are 13 residues in the CDR3. Trimming cost V 1 base and J 2 bases, with 6 bases left between them. The DNA of the CDR3 is TGTGCCAGCAGCTTGAACAGACAAGAGACCCAGTACTTC. Amino acids: CASSLNRQETQYF. Variable domain in full (rest from reference TRBV5-8 and TRBJ2-5): EAGVTQSPTHLIKTRGQQATLRCSPISGHTSVYWYQQALGLGLQFLLWYDEGEERNRGNFPPRFSGRQFPNYSSELNVNALELEDSALYLCASSLNRQETQYFGPGTRLLVL.

In its sample, this clone was seen once. The chain employs TRBV10-2 and TRBJ2-7, with D perhaps matching TRBD2 (6 bases). Germline loops: CDR1 WSHSY, CDR2 SAAADI. Trimming cost V 3 bases and J 4 bases, with 19 bases left between them. The CDR3 consists of 16 residues. The CDR3 nucleotides read TGCGCCAGCAGTGATAGGGCAGGCAGCGGAGGGTACGAGCAGTACTTC. It yields the protein CASSDRAGSGGYEQYF.

This rearrangement joins TRBV14 to TRBJ2-7; D remains unclear. CDR3 length equals 12 residues. Per germline, CDR1 SGHDN and CDR2 FVKESK. Trimming pared 0 bases from V and 7 bases from J, leaving 7 bases between. The CDR3 is CASSQDSLEQYF. CDR3 coding DNA: TGTGCCAGCAGCCAAGACTCGCTAGAGCAGTACTTC.

This chain links TRBV2 with TRBJ2-6; D might be TRBD1 (5 bases). The V end was cut by 6 bases, the J end by 0 bases, with 9 bases between. The CDR3 has 15 residues. Germline V gene sequence: CDR1 SNHLY, CDR2 FYNNEI. CDR3 nucleotide sequence: TGTGCCAGCAGCAGTGACAGCTCTGGGGCCAACGTCCTGACTTTC. Translation: CASSSDSSGANVLTF.

In nucleotides, the CDR3 is TGTGCCAGTAGTTGGGGGAGGAATTCGAACACCGGGGAGCTGTTTTTT. It codes for CASSWGRNSNTGELFF. The J gene is TRBJ2-2, the V gene TRBV19; tentatively, D is TRBD2 (6 bases). V was cut by 5 bases and J by 0 bases, with 13 bases left in between. CDR1 is LNHDA, CDR2 SQIVND, per germline (reference sequence). The CDR3 runs 16 residues.